The 15 T cell receptor beta chains presented below share a single source sample, sequenced in a study of cytomegalovirus exposure and HLA in healthy donors. This PCR relied on a set of 60 Vbeta primers and 13 Jbeta primers. Using immunoSEQ multiplex PCR, the repertoire was profiled, and TCRdb retains in-frame clones only, with some absent. This table has about 210,000 clones, about 80% appearing once. Sequencing was done on a sample of PBMCs. These TCRs come from a male donor in good health and CMV-seronegative.

In this sample, this clone turned up a few times. The rearrangement links TRBV9 to TRBJ2-7; D is perhaps TRBD1 (6 bases). Trimming took 0 bases from V and 2 from J, leaving 9 bases between them. Per the germline V gene, CDR1 is SGDLS and CDR2 is YYNGEE. This CDR3 region has 14 residues. CDR3 loop: CASSVGRTAYEQYF. The CDR3 bases are TGTGCCAGCAGCGTAGGCAGGACAGCCTACGAGCAGTACTTC.

The CDR3 DNA is TGTGCCAGCAGTTGGCTTCGTCGAGGGAGGGCTTACAATGAGCAGTTCTTC. Protein: CASSWLRRGRAYNEQFF. The chain employs TRBV27 and TRBJ2-1, with 7 nucleotides matching TRBD2. CDR1 and CDR2 (germline): MNHEY, SMNVEV (reference sequence). J lost 4 bases, V lost 4 bases, and 13 bases had no gene match. The CDR3 has 17 amino acids.

The CDR3 is CASSPQGDNSPLHF. The CDR3 nucleotides read TGCGCCAGCAGCCCTCAGGGGGACAATTCACCCCTCCACTTT. J is TRBJ1-6 and V is TRBV5-1, with TRBD1 matching over 7 bases. Germline CDR1 SGHRS, CDR2 YFSETQ. The CDR3 length is 14 residues. V was clipped by 4 bases and J by 7 bases; unmatched bases: 5.

The V and J genes are TRBV4-2 and TRBJ2-3; the D gene is possibly TRBD2 (5 bases). V shed 0 bases and J shed 3 bases, with 13 bases lying between them. Per the germline V gene, CDR1 is LGHNA and CDR2 is YNFKEQ. This CDR3 spans 16 amino acids. CDR3 amino acids: CASSQEGGRGTDTQYF. The CDR3 DNA follows: TGTGCCAGCAGCCAAGAAGGTGGGAGAGGGACAGATACGCAGTATTTT.

The rearrangement links TRBV5-6 to TRBJ2-5, with D possibly TRBD2 on 6 matching bases. V lost 4 bases and J 11 bases, leaving 21 bases between the germline ends. CDR3 size: 14 residues. CDR1 and CDR2 (germline): SGHDT, YYEEEE. CDR3 nucleotides: TGTGCCAGCAGCCCGGGGGACGGCGGGGAGGAGCAGTACTTC. Amino acid sequence: CASSPGDGGEEQYF.

The chain combines TRBV11-2 with TRBJ1-4, with D possibly TRBD1 on 6 matching bases. Germline loops: CDR1 SGHAT, CDR2 FQNNGV. The CDR3 is 14 amino acids. Trimming stripped 3 bases from V and 8 bases from J, with 13 bases between. Written as DNA, the CDR3 is TGTGCCAGCAGCTTGAGGCAGGGGATCGAAAAACTGTTTTTT. Its translation: CASSLRQGIEKLFF. Combining the CDR3 with reference TRBV11-2 and TRBJ1-4 gives the whole variable domain EAGVAQSPRYKIIEKRQSVAFWCNPISGHATLYWYQQILGQGPKLLIQFQNNGVVDDSQLPKDRFSAERLKGVDSTLKIQPAKLEDSAVYLCASSLRQGIEKLFFGSGTQLSVL.

The chain has TRBV9 and TRBJ2-3, with 7 bases lining up with TRBD2. This CDR3 is built from 14 residues. The V and J ends lost 3 bases and 4 bases, in that order; junction bases with no gene match: 5. Germline assignment: CDR1 SGDLS and CDR2 YYNGEE. The CDR3 loop is CASSGGGGADTQYF. In DNA form, the CDR3 reads TGTGCCAGCAGCGGGGGGGGAGGGGCAGATACGCAGTATTTT.

The rearrangement joins TRBV30 to TRBJ2-2, with 10 nucleotides matching TRBD2. The germline gives CDR1 GTSNPN, CDR2 SVGIG (reference sequence). The CDR3 contains 15 residues. V shed 3 bases and J 5 bases; nucleotides not matched to a gene: 6. CDR3 loop: CAWRGETSGTGELFF. The CDR3 DNA follows: TGTGCCTGGAGGGGAGAGACTAGCGGGACCGGGGAGCTGTTTTTT.

For the CDR3, the DNA is TGTGCCAGTAGTATCCAGGGGGCGAGGCAGCCCCAGCATTTT. Protein: CASSIQGARQPQHF. The rearrangement links TRBV19 to TRBJ1-5; TRBD1 matches at 8 bases. The CDR3 runs 14 residues. V was clipped by 3 bases and J by 7 bases; unmatched bases: 5. Germline assignment: CDR1 LNHDA and CDR2 SQIVND (reference sequence).

This rearrangement joins TRBV28 to TRBJ1-1, with no clear D. V lost 1 base, J lost 5 bases, and 14 bases lay in between. The CDR3 spans 15 residues. Germline-derived CDR1 and CDR2 are MDHEN and SYDVKM. The CDR3 bases are TGTGCCAGCAGTTTATCCCCCCCCCAGGCGACTGAAGCTTTCTTT. It is translated as CASSLSPPQATEAFF.

The chain couples TRBV4-3 to TRBJ1-3, with D maybe TRBD1 (6 bases). From germline, CDR1 is LGHNA and CDR2 YSLEER. The CDR3 contains 17 residues. The V end lost 0 bases, the J end lost 1 base, and 13 bases lay between the germline ends. The CDR3 sequence is CASSQEFAGESGNTIYF. CDR3 nucleotides: TGCGCCAGCAGCCAAGAATTCGCAGGGGAGTCTGGAAACACCATATATTTT.

A few counts support this clone. J is TRBJ2-1 and V is TRBV10-3; 9 bases map to TRBD1. V gave up 5 bases and J gave up 8 bases; unmatched junction bases: 10. The CDR3 contains 15 residues. The germline CDR1 and CDR2 sequences are ENHRY and SYGVKD. This CDR3 is CAISKTGGAVHEQFF. The CDR3 nucleotides read TGTGCCATCAGTAAAACAGGGGGCGCTGTCCATGAGCAGTTCTTC.

V is TRBV9 and J is TRBJ2-3; TRBD1 agrees at 7 bases. This CDR3 comprises 15 residues. V shed 3 bases, J shed 4 bases, and the junction held 8 bases outside the gene matches. Looked up from germline, CDR1 is SGDLS and CDR2 is YYNGEE. For the CDR3, the DNA is TGTGCCAGCAGCGACAGGGGTGAGGCCTCAGATACGCAGTATTTT. It specifies CASSDRGEASDTQYF.

In this sample, this clone turned up once. The chain joins TRBV5-1 to TRBJ2-7, with unresolved D. Germline assignment: CDR1 SGHRS and CDR2 YFSETQ. The V gene lost 3 bases and the J gene lost 3 bases, with 4 bases spanning the gap. The CDR3 loop spans 11 amino acids. CDR3 DNA: TGCGCCAGCAGCTCCAACTACGAGCAGTACTTC. Its protein product is CASSSNYEQYF. Variable domain in full (rest from reference TRBV5-1 and TRBJ2-7): KAGVTQTPRYLIKTRGQQVTLSCSPISGHRSVSWYQQTPGQGLQFLFEYFSETQRNKGNFPGRFSGRQFSNSRSEMNVSTLELGDSALYLCASSSNYEQYFGPGTRLTVT.

In its sample, this clone was seen once. The chain employs TRBV4-2 and TRBJ2-3; 8 nucleotides match TRBD2. After removal of 0 bases from V and 2 bases from J, the junction contained 10 bases not matched to a gene. The CDR3 spans 18 residues. Looked up from germline, CDR1 is LGHNA and CDR2 is YNFKEQ. The DNA for the CDR3 is TGTGCCAGCAGCCAAGATCCCCTAGCGGGTTTCAACACAGATACGCAGTATTTT. This gives the protein CASSQDPLAGFNTDTQYF.